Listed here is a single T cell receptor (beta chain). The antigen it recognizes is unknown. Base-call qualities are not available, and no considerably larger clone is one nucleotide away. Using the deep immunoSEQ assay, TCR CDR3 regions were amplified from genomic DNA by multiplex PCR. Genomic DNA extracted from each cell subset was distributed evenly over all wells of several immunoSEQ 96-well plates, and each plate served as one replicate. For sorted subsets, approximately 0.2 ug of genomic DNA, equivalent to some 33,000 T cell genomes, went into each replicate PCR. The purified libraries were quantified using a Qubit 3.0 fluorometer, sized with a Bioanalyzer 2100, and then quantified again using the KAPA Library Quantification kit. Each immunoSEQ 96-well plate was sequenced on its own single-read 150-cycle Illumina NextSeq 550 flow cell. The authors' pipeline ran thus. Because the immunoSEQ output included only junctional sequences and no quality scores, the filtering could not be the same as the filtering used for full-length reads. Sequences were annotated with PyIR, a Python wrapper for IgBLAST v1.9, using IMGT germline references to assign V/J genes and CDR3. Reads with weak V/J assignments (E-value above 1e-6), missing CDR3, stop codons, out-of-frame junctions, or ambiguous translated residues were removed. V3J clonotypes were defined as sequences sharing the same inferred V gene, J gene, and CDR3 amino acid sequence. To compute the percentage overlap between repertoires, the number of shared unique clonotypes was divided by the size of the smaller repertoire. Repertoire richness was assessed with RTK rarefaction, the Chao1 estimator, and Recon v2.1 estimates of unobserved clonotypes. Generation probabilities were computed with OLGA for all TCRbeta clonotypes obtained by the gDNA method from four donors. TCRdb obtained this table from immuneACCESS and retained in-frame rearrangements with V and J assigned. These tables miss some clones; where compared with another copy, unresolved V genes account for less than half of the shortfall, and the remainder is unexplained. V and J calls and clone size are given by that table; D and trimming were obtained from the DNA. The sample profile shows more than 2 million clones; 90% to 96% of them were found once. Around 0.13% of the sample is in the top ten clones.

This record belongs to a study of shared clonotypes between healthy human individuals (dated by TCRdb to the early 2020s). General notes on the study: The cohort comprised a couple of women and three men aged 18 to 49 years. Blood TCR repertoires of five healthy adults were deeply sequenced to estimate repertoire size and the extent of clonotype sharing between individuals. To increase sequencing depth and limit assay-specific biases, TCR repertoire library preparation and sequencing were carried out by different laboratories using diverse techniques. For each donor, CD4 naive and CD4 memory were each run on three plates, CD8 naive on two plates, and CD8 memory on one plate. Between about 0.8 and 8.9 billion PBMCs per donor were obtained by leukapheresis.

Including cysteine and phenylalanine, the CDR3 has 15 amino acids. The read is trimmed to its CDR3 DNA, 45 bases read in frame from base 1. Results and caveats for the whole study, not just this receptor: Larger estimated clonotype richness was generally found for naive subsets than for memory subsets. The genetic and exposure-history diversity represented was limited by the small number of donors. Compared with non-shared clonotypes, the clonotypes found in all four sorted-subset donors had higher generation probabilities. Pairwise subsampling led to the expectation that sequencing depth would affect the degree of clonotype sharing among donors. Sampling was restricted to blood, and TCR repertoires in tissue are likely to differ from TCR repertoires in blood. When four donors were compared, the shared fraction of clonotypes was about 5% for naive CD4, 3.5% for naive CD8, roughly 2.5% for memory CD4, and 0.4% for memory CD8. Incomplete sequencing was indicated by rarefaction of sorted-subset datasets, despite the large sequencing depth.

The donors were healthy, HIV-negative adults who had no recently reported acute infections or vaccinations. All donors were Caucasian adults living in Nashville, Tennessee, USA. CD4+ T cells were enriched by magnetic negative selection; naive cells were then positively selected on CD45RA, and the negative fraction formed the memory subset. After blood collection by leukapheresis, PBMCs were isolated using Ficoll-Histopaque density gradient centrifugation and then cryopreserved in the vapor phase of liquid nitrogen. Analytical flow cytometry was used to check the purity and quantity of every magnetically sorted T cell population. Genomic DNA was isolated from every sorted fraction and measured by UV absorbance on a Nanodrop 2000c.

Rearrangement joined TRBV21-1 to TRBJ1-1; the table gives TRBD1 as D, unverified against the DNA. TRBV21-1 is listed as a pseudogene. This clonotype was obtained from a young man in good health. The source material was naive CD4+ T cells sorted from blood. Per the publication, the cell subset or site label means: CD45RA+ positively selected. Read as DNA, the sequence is TGTGCCAGCCGGGGACAGACCTTTGGAAACACTGAAGCTTTCTTT. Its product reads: CASRGQTFGNTEAFF.